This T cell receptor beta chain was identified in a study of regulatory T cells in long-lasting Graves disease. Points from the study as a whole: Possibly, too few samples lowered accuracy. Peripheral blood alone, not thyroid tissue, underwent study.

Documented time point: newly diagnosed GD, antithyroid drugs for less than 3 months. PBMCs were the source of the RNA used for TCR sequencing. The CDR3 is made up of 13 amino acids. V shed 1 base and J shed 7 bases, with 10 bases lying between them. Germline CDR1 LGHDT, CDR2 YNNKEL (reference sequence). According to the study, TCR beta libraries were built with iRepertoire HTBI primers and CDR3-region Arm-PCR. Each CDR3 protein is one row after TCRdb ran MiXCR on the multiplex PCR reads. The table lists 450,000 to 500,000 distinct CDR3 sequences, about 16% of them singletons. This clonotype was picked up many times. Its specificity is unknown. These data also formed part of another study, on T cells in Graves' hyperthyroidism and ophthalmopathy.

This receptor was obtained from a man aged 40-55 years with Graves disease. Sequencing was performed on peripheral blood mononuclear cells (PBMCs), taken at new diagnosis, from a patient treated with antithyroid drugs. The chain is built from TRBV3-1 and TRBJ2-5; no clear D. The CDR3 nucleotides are TGTGCCAGCAGCCAAGTGCGGCTGGCGACCCAGTACTTC. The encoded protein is CASSQVRLATQYF.